The sequence of this TCR beta chain was determined in a study of T cells in Graves' hyperthyroidism and ophthalmopathy. There were TCR beta CDR3 regions amplified from RNA transcripts. The HTBI set primed first-round TCR CDR3 RT-PCR. TCRdb processed the multiplex PCR reads anew with MiXCR; each CDR3 protein has one entry. Of roughly 500,000 distinct CDR3 sequences in the sample, about 22% were seen once. Germline loops: CDR1 WSHSY, CDR2 SAAADI. The CDR3 has 16 residues. With 7 bases removed from V and 2 bases from J, the gap between germline ends came to 20 bases. What was sequenced was blood. The chain uses TRBV10-2 and TRBJ1-1, with D hard to call. The clonotype comes from a woman aged 65 to 85 with Graves' ophthalmopathy. CDR3: CASISLLRAGNTEAFF. CDR3 DNA: TGCGCCAGCATCAGTCTCTTGAGGGCGGGAAACACTGAAGCTTTCTTT.